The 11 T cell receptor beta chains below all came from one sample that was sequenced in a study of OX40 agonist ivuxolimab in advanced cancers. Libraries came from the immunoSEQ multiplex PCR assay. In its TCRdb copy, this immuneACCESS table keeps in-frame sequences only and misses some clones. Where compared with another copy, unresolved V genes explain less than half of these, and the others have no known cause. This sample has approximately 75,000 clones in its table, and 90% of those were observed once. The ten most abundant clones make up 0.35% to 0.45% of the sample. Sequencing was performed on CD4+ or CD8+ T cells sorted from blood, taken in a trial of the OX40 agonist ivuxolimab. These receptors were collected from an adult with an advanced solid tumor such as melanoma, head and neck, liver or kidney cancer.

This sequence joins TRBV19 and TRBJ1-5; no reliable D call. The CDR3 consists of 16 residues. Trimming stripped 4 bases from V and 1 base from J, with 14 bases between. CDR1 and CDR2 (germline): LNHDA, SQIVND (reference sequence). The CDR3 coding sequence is TGTGCCAGTAGTAACGGACCACCCGGCAGCAATCAGCCCCAGCATTTT. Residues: CASSNGPPGSNQPQHF.

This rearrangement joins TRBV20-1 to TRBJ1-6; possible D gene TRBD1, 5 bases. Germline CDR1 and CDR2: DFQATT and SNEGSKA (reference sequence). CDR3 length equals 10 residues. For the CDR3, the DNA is TGCAGCGCCGGGGCGGGTTCCCTCCACTTT. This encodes CSAGAGSLHF.

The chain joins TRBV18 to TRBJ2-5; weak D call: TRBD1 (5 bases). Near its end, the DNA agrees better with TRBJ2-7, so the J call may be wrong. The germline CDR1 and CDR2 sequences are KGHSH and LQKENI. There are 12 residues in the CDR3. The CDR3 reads CASSLQGYEQYF. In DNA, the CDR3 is TGTGCCAGCTCACTGCAGGGCTACGAGCAGTACTTC.

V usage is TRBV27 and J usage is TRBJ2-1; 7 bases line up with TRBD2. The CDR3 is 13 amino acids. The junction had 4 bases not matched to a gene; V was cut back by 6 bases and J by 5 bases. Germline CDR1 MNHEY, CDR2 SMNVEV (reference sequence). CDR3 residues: CASRGLIHNEQFF. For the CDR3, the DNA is TGTGCCAGCAGGGGACTAATACACAATGAGCAGTTCTTC.

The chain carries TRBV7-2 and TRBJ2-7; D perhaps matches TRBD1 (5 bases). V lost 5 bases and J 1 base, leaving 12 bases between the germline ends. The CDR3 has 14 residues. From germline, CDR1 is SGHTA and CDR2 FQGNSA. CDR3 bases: TGTGCCAGCAGCCACACAGGCGCTTCCTACGAGCAGTACTTC. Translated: CASSHTGASYEQYF.

The chain's CDR3 is CSARGTVEAFF. The CDR3 DNA sequence: TGCAGTGCTAGAGGGACAGTTGAAGCTTTCTTT. V is TRBV20-1 and J is TRBJ1-1, with a weak D call TRBD1 (6 bases). Germline CDR1 DFQATT, CDR2 SNEGSKA (reference sequence). The V gene lost 1 base and the J gene lost 7 bases, with 7 bases spanning the gap. CDR3 length: 11 amino acids.

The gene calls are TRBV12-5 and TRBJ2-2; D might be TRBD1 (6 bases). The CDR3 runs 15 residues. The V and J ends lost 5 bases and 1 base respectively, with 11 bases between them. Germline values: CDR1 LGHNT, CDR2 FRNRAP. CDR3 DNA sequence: TGTGCTAGTGGTCAAGGGACATTGAACACCGGGGAGCTGTTTTTT. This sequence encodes CASGQGTLNTGELFF.

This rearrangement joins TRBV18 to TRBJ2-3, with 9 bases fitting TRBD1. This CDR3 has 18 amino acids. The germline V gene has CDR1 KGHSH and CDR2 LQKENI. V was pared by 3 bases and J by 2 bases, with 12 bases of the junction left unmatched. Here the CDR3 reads CASSPVTTGTGPTDTQYF. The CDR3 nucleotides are TGTGCCAGCTCACCGGTAACAACCGGGACAGGGCCCACAGATACGCAGTATTTT.

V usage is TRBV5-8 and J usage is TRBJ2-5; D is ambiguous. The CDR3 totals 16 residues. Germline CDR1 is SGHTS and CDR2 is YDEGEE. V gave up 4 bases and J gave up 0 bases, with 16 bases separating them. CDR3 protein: CASSPETVMNQETQYF. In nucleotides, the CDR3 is TGTGCCAGCAGCCCTGAGACGGTAATGAACCAAGAGACCCAGTACTTC. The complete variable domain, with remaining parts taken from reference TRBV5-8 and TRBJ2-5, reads EAGVTQSPTHLIKTRGQQATLRCSPISGHTSVYWYQQALGLGLQFLLWYDEGEERNRGNFPPRFSGRQFPNYSSELNVNALELEDSALYLCASSPETVMNQETQYFGPGTRLLVL.

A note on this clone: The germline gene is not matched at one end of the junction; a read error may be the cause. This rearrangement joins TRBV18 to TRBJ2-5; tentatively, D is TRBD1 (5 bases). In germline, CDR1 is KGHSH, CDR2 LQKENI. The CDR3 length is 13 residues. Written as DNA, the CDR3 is TGTGCCAGCTCACCAGGGGCCCAAGGGACCCAGTACTTC. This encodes CASSPGAQGTQYF. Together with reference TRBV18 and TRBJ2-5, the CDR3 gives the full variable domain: NAGVMQNPRHLVRRRGQEARLRCSPMKGHSHVYWYRQLPEEGLKFMVYLQKENIIDESGMPKERFSAEFPKEGPSILRIQQVVRGDSAAYFCASSPGAQGTQYFGPGTRLLVL.

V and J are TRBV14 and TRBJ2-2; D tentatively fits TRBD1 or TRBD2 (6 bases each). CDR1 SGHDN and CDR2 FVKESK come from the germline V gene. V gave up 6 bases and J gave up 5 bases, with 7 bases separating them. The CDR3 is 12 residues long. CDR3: CASRGGTGELFF. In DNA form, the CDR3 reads TGTGCCAGCAGAGGGGGGACCGGGGAGCTGTTTTTT.